Listed below are T cell receptor beta chains from one sample, sequenced in a study of CD8 T cells in ankylosing spondylitis. TCRdb itself ran the 5' RACE reads through MiXCR, one entry per CDR3 protein. Altogether around 770,000 distinct CDR3 sequences are present, about an eighth being singletons, with the ten largest covering around 0.51%. Input material: blood, either unsorted or a sorted T cell fraction (not recorded which). These receptors were obtained from a male donor with ankylosing spondylitis. Both conserved end residues are part of each CDR3. The order of the fields is clone size, J gene, D gene, V gene, CDR3 protein, CDR3 DNA. A D gene is named only where the DNA matches it firmly. The size entry is marked missing in some rows and otherwise reads once, few, many or a size class.

many TRBJ2-7 NA TRBV12-3/TRBV12-4 CASSLQGGTYEQYF TGTGCCAGCAGTTTGCAGGGAGGCACCTACGAGCAGTACTTC
few TRBJ1-2 TRBD1 TRBV10-3 CAISSGQGGNYGYTF TGTGCCATCAGTTCTGGACAGGGTGGTAACTATGGCTACACCTTC
NA TRBJ2-1 NA TRBV3-1 CASSTRTRWGYNEQFF TGTGCCAGCAGCACCCGGACCCGCTGGGGATACAATGAGCAGTTCTTC
many TRBJ1-5 TRBD1 TRBV20-1 CSAHRGEDNQPQHF TGCAGTGCTCACAGGGGGGAGGACAATCAGCCCCAGCATTTT
many TRBJ2-7 TRBD2 TRBV4-2 CASSQDALSGRPSYEQYF TGTGCCAGCAGCCAAGATGCCCTTAGCGGGAGGCCCTCCTACGAGCAGTACTTC
few TRBJ2-5 NA TRBV5-6 CASSWPGDALRTQYF TGTGCCAGCAGCTGGCCAGGGGACGCCCTAAGGACCCAGTACTTC
NA TRBJ2-2 NA TRBV5-1 CASSLDGGWTGELFF TGCGCCAGCAGCTTGGATGGGGGCTGGACCGGGGAGCTGTTTTTT
NA TRBJ2-5 NA TRBV7-6 CASSRATQETQYF TGTGCCAGCTCAAGGGCGACCCAAGAGACCCAGTACTTC
many TRBJ2-5 NA TRBV7-2 CASSLSREDQYF TGTGCCAGCAGCTTATCCCGAGAGGACCAGTACTTC
NA TRBJ2-1 TRBD1 TRBV5-1 CASSRGTGDYNEQFF TGCGCCAGCAGCCGAGGGACAGGGGACTACAATGAGCAGTTCTTC
NA TRBJ2-7 TRBD2 TRBV6-1 CASSNTGLAFVNEQYF TGTGCCAGCAGCAATACCGGACTAGCGTTTGTAAACGAGCAGTACTTC
many TRBJ2-3 TRBD2 TRBV5-5 CASSPWTSGRLTDTQYF TGTGCCAGCAGCCCCTGGACTAGCGGCCGACTCACAGATACGCAGTATTTT
NA TRBJ2-2 NA TRBV20-1 CSAIRSENTGELFF TGCAGTGCTATCAGAAGCGAGAACACCGGGGAGCTGTTTTTT
few TRBJ2-2 NA TRBV7-9 CASSRTGRTNYTGELFF TGTGCCAGCAGCCGAACAGGCCGGACAAATTACACCGGGGAGCTGTTTTTT
few TRBJ1-1 NA TRBV5-1 CASSPIPQGGNTEAFF TGCGCCAGCAGCCCCATCCCACAGGGAGGGAACACTGAAGCTTTCTTT
few TRBJ2-3 TRBD2 TRBV7-9 CASSAPTSGVTDTQYF TGTGCCAGCAGCGCTCCGACTAGCGGGGTTACAGATACGCAGTATTTT
few TRBJ1-1 NA TRBV5-4 CASSVRQTNTEAFF TGTGCCAGCAGCGTAAGACAGACGAACACTGAAGCTTTCTTT
few TRBJ2-5 NA TRBV6-1 CASSPILAWETQYF TGTGCCAGCAGCCCTATTTTAGCGTGGGAGACCCAGTACTTC
few TRBJ1-3 NA TRBV5-1 CASSVGGGSGNTIYF TGCGCCAGCAGCGTAGGGGGAGGCTCTGGAAACACCATATATTTT
few TRBJ1-2 NA TRBV7-2 CASSLALRTNWGYTF TGTGCCAGCAGCTTAGCGCTCAGGACCAATTGGGGCTACACCTTC
NA TRBJ2-1 TRBD2 TRBV20-1 CSALAGGPGDEQFF TGCAGTGCTCTAGCGGGAGGGCCAGGCGATGAGCAGTTCTTC
few TRBJ2-3 NA TRBV7-2 CASSFSGVTQYF TGTGCCAGCAGCTTCTCTGGGGTTACGCAGTATTTT
NA TRBJ2-3 NA TRBV20-1 CSARSSSDTQYF TGCAGTGCTAGATCCTCCTCAGATACGCAGTATTTT
few TRBJ2-1 TRBD2 TRBV11-2 CASSLSAGTSDEQFF TGTGCCAGCAGCTTATCAGCCGGGACTAGCGATGAGCAGTTCTTC